These T cell receptor beta chains were read from a single sample in a study of blood T cell repertoires in COVID-19. Assay: immunoSEQ multiplex PCR; the TCRdb copy retains only in-frame clones and omits some. Altogether tens of thousands of clones are present, roughly 82% being singletons, with the ten largest covering over 7%. Sequencing was done on a sample of peripheral blood. Source of these receptors: a human donor in a cohort sampled during active COVID-19. Each CDR3 is given with its conserved first and last residue. D genes are given only for firm matches. Clone size appears in some rows only: once, few, many, or a class for an expanded clone.

d_call j_call clone_size cdr3_length v_call cdr3_nt cdr3_aa
- TRBJ1-2 - 14 TRBV9 TGTGCCAGCAGCGTAGGGCAGGCGAACTATGGCTACACCTTC CASSVGQANYGYTF
- TRBJ1-5 - 13 TRBV30 TGTGCCTGGTCGGACAGTAGCAATCAGCCCCAGCATTTT CAWSDSSNQPQHF
- TRBJ1-2 - 14 TRBV6-5 TGTGCCAGCGCATTTACTGTAGCTAACTATGGCTACACCTTC CASAFTVANYGYTF
- TRBJ2-3 - 16 TRBV3-1/TRBV3-2 TGTGCCAGCAGCCAAGGGGCCGGGACTCCATCGGATACGCAGTATTTT CASSQGAGTPSDTQYF
- TRBJ2-7 - 11 TRBV20-1 TGCAGTGCTAGAGCCGGGTACGAGCAGTACTTC CSARAGYEQYF
- TRBJ1-3 - 14 TRBV9 TGTGCCAGCAGCGTAGGCGACAGGGGAAACACCATATATTTT CASSVGDRGNTIYF
- TRBJ1-1 - 16 TRBV18 TGTGCCAGCTCACCCGGAGTGGGAGCCCTCTTTGGTGAAGCTTTCTTT CASSPGVGALFGEAFF
TRBD1 TRBJ1-1 few 13 TRBV12-3/TRBV12-4 TGTGCCAGCAGAAGACAGGGTATGACTGAAGCTTTCTTT CASRRQGMTEAFF
- TRBJ2-2 - 14 TRBV24-1 TGTGCCACCAGTTTAACAGGGCTCCCCGGGGAGCTGTTTTTT CATSLTGLPGELFF
- TRBJ1-6 - 14 TRBV27 TGTGCCAGCAGTTGGGGAGGGTTGGATTCACCCCTCCACTTT CASSWGGLDSPLHF
- TRBJ1-1 - 13 TRBV4-3 TGCGCCAGCAGCCGGTTACAGGGCTCTGAAGCTTTCTTT CASSRLQGSEAFF
TRBD1 TRBJ1-1 few 13 TRBV29-1 TGCAGCGATGGGGGGACAGGGGGCAGATCAGCTTTCTTT CSDGGTGGRSAFF
TRBD1 TRBJ2-7 - 15 TRBV4-1 TGCGCCAGCAGCCAAGGCCGGCAGGGGGTCTACGAGCAGTACTTC CASSQGRQGVYEQYF
- TRBJ2-7 - 15 TRBV15 TGTGCCACCAGCAGAGATCAGCAGGGGAGTGTCGAGCAGTACTTC CATSRDQQGSVEQYF
TRBD1 TRBJ2-7 - 15 TRBV13 TGTGCCAGCAGCTTTCGGACAGGGGTTTTCTACGAGCAGTACTTC CASSFRTGVFYEQYF
- TRBJ2-2 - 16 TRBV9 TGTGCCAGCAGCGTAGTGATCGGGGGGCCCACCGGGGAGCTGTTTTTT CASSVVIGGPTGELFF
- TRBJ2-2 - 14 TRBV27 TGTGCCAGCAGTTTATCGTCCTACACCGGGGAGCTGTTTTTT CASSLSSYTGELFF
TRBD2 TRBJ2-5 - 16 TRBV9 TGTGCCAGCAGCGTAGCTACTAGCGGGGGGTTGGAGACCCAGTACTTC CASSVATSGGLETQYF
TRBD1 TRBJ1-5 once 16 TRBV6-5 TGTGCCAGCAGTTCCGCCGGGACAGGGTACAATCAGCCCCAGCATTTT CASSSAGTGYNQPQHF
TRBD1 TRBJ1-1 - 14 TRBV5-1 TGCGCCAGCAGCTTGGGACAGGGCGGCACTGAAGCTTTCTTT CASSLGQGGTEAFF
TRBD2 TRBJ2-3 - 14 TRBV3-1/TRBV3-2 TGTGCCAGCAGCCCCAGCGGGGGCACAGATACGCAGTATTTT CASSPSGGTDTQYF
- TRBJ1-5 once 13 TRBV7-2 TGTGCCAGCACCGCATCGACAGATCAGCCCCAGCATTTT CASTASTDQPQHF
- TRBJ1-4 - 14 TRBV9 TGTGCCAGCAGCGGGGGAGGGAGTTGGGAAAAACTGTTTTTT CASSGGGSWEKLFF
- TRBJ1-2 few 12 TRBV29-1 TGCAGCACGAACCGGGGGTTCGATGGCTACACCTTC CSTNRGFDGYTF
- TRBJ2-7 - 14 TRBV18 TGTGCCAGCTCCCCCCTTTCACAGACCTACGAGCAGTACTTC CASSPLSQTYEQYF
- TRBJ1-1 - 12 TRBV12-3/TRBV12-4 TGTGCCAGCACCGCGATGAACACTGAAGCTTTCTTT CASTAMNTEAFF
- TRBJ1-3 - 15 TRBV6-5 TGTGCCAGCAGTTACTCGTTCTCTGCTGGAAACACCATATATTTT CASSYSFSAGNTIYF
TRBD1 TRBJ2-7 - 15 TRBV27 TGTGCCAGCAGTCTCAGCCGGGACAGGGTCTACGAGCAGTACTTC CASSLSRDRVYEQYF
- TRBJ1-2 - 12 TRBV19 TGTGCCAGTAGCATGAGCGTCCGGGGCTACACCTTC CASSMSVRGYTF
- TRBJ1-3 - 12 TRBV19 TGTGCCAGTAGTATGTTTGTCGACACCATATATTTT CASSMFVDTIYF
TRBD1 TRBJ2-7 - 13 TRBV5-1 TGCGCCAGCAGCCAACAGGGGTCCTACGAGCAGTACTTC CASSQQGSYEQYF
- TRBJ2-7 once 14 TRBV3-1/TRBV3-2 TGTGCCAGCAGCCAAGGGGCCAGGTCCTACGAGCAGTACTTC CASSQGARSYEQYF
TRBD1 TRBJ2-6 - 19 TRBV9 TGTGCCAGCAGCGTCCTTAGTCCCGGGACAGGGACTGGGGCCAACGTCCTGACTTTC CASSVLSPGTGTGANVLTF
TRBD1 TRBJ1-4 - 14 TRBV19 TGTGCCAGCGAAAACAGGGGGCTTAGTGAAAAACTGTTTTTT CASENRGLSEKLFF
TRBD1 TRBJ1-4 - 13 TRBV5-4 TGTGCCAGCAGCATTGGACAGGCCGAAAAACTGTTTTTT CASSIGQAEKLFF
- TRBJ1-2 - 13 TRBV11-2 TGTGCCAGCAGCTTAGGCAGGAATAATGGCTACACCTTC CASSLGRNNGYTF
TRBD2 TRBJ2-4 - 22 TRBV7-3 TGTGCCAGCAGCTCCACCACCTTTCCCGGGACTAGCGGGGGGGGAGCCAAAAACATTCAGTACTTC CASSSTTFPGTSGGGAKNIQYF
TRBD1 TRBJ1-6 - 14 TRBV5-6 TGTGCCAGCAGCTTAAACCCGACCGGACAGGGCACTCACTTT CASSLNPTGQGTHF
TRBD1 TRBJ1-1 - 15 TRBV7-9 TGTGCCAGCAGCTTAAAGGCGACAGGGAGGACTGAAGCTTTCTTT CASSLKATGRTEAFF
TRBD1 TRBJ2-7 - 16 TRBV30 TGTGCCTGGAGATTATTTCTAGGACAGGGTTCCTACGAGCAGTACTTC CAWRLFLGQGSYEQYF
TRBD1 TRBJ2-7 - 15 TRBV6-5 TGTGCCAGCAGATTCCGGGACAGGGGCCCCTACGAGCAGTACTTC CASRFRDRGPYEQYF